This T cell receptor beta chain was sequenced during a study of human T cells and chemical hapten exposure. Study conclusions and caveats: Following DPC sensitization, TCRs present above 1 in 1000 frequency showed no change. Expanded TCRs were compared with controls, and the expanded TCRs formed significantly more large CDR3 similarity clusters.

Time point indicated: patch test 1, 2 weeks after DPC sensitization. Treatment described: therapeutic diphenylcyclopropenone sensitization with weekly scalp DPC. This clonotype was counted ten times or more. Its antigen remains unknown. Each cDNA molecule in the library carried unique molecular identifiers. In the source study's methods: Sample TCR counts, which ranged from roughly 20,000 to 750,000, had a median of about 100,000. MiXCR, run by TCRdb on the RACE reads, gives a single entry per CDR3 protein. These V and J calls rely on TCRdb rather than the paper's analysis. The table records more than 65,000 distinct CDR3 sequences, around 7% of them present only once. The CDR3 runs to 14 residues. CDR1 is SEHNR, CDR2 FQNEAQ, per germline (reference sequence). Trimming cost V 6 bases and J 1 base, with 13 bases left between them.

Specimen: whole blood, collected in connection with sensitization to the hapten diphenylcyclopropenone (DPC). This sequence was found in a young woman with alopecia areata. Some clones in this sample may be carry-over from other donors' samples. The chain employs TRBV7-9 and TRBJ2-7; D possibly matches TRBD1 or TRBD2 (6 bases each). The CDR3 reads CASSHTGTSYEQYF. The CDR3 coding sequence is TGTGCCAGCAGTCATACAGGGACTTCCTACGAGCAGTACTTC.